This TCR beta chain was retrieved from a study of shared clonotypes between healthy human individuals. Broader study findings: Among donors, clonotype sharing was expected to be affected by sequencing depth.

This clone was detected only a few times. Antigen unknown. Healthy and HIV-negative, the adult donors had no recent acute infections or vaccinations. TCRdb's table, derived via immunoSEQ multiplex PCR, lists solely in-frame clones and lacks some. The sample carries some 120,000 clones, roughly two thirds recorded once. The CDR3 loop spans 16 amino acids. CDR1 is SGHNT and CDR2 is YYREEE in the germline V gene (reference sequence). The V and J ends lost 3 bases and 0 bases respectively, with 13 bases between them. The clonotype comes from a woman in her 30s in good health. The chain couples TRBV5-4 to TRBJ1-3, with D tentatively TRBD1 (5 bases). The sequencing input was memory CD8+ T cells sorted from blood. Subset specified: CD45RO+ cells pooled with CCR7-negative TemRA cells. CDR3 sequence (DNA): TGTGCCAGCAGCTCGTTAGCCGGGGCCTCTGGAAACACCATATATTTT. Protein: CASSSLAGASGNTIYF.